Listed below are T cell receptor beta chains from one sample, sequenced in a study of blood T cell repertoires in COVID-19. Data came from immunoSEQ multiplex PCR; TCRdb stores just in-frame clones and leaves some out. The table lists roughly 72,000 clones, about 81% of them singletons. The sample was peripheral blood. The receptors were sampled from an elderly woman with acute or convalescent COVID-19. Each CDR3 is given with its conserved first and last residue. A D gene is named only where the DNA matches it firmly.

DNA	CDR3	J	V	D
TGTGCCAGCAGCCGACAGGGGGCACAAGAGCAGTACTTC	CASSRQGAQEQYF	TRBJ2-7	TRBV11-3	TRBD1
TGTGCCAGCAGCCAAGCCCTAGCTAGAGATACGCAGTATTTT	CASSQALARDTQYF	TRBJ2-3	TRBV4-2	NA
TGTGCCAGCAGCTGGGCCGCGAGGGGCGGGACGGACGAGCAGTACTTC	CASSWAARGGTDEQYF	TRBJ2-7	TRBV5-6	NA
TGTGCCAGCAGCCAAGTTCCAGGGGGGCGCACTGAAGCTTTCTTT	CASSQVPGGRTEAFF	TRBJ1-1	TRBV3-1/TRBV3-2	TRBD1
TGTGCCTGGAACAACAGAGTCGGCATTCAGTACTTC	CAWNNRVGIQYF	TRBJ2-4	TRBV30	NA
TGTGCCAGCAATCCCACTTCAGGGGGCGCAGGAGGCTACACCTTC	CASNPTSGGAGGYTF	TRBJ1-2	TRBV6-5	TRBD1
TGTGCCAGCAGCCAAGGACAGGCCGGAAGGGCTTTCTTT	CASSQGQAGRAFF	TRBJ1-1	TRBV3-1/TRBV3-2	NA
TGCGCCAGCAGCTTGGCCTCGGGCGAGCAGTACTTC	CASSLASGEQYF	TRBJ2-7	TRBV5-1	NA
TGCGCCAGCAGCTTGAACAGGGGCCTATCCTACAATGAGCAGTTCTTC	CASSLNRGLSYNEQFF	TRBJ2-1	TRBV4-1	TRBD1
TGTGCCAGCAGTCGAGGACTAGCGGGAGCCTATGAGCAGTTCTTC	CASSRGLAGAYEQFF	TRBJ2-1	TRBV11-3	TRBD2
TGTGCCAGTAAGACGGAGCGGGAGGGCCTGGTAACAGATACGCAGTATTTT	CASKTEREGLVTDTQYF	TRBJ2-3	TRBV19	TRBD2
TGTGCCAGCAGCAAAGAAGGCAGGGGGACTGAAGCTTTCTTT	CASSKEGRGTEAFF	TRBJ1-1	TRBV21-1	NA
TGTGCCAGCAGCTTCGGCGGGAGCGCTGGAGAGCAGTTCTTC	CASSFGGSAGEQFF	TRBJ2-1	TRBV5-4	TRBD2
TGCACCAGCAGCCAAGAACACCGGGACAGGCGCCCCTACGAGCAGTACTTC	CTSSQEHRDRRPYEQYF	TRBJ2-7	TRBV1	NA
TGCAGCGTGGAGGACTGGCCGAACAATGAGCAGTTCTTC	CSVEDWPNNEQFF	TRBJ2-1	TRBV29-1	NA
TGTGCCAGCAGTTCCGGGACTAGCGGAACCTACGAGCAGTACTTC	CASSSGTSGTYEQYF	TRBJ2-7	TRBV6-5	TRBD2
TGTGCCAGCAGTAGAGGGTCCTACGAGCAGTACTTC	CASSRGSYEQYF	TRBJ2-7	TRBV6-1	NA